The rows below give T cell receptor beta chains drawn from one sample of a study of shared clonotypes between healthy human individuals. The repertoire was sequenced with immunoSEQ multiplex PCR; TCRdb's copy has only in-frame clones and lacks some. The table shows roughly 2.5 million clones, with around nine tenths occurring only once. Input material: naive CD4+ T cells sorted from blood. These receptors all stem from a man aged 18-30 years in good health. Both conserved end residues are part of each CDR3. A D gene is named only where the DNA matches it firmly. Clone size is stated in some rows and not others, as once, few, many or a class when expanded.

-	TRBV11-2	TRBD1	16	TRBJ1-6	CASSSQDRSDNSPLHF	TGTGCCAGCAGCTCCCAGGACAGGAGTGATAATTCACCCCTCCACTTT
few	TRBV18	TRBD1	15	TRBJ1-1	CASSPPTGPNTEAFF	TGTGCCAGCTCACCACCGACAGGGCCGAACACTGAAGCTTTCTTT
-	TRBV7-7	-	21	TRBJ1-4	CASSCYPRAAESKGGDEKLFF	TGTGCTAGCAGCTGCTACCCCCGCGCAGCCGAATCAAAAGGGGGTGATGAAAAACTGTTTTTT
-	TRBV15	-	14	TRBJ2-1	CATSRDLINNEQFF	TGTGCCACCAGCAGAGATCTGATCAACAATGAGCAGTTCTTC
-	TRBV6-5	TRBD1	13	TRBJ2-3	CASSYFGTGAQYF	TGTGCCAGCAGTTACTTCGGGACAGGGGCGCAGTATTTT
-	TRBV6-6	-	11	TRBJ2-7	CASQYKGEQYF	TGTGCCAGCCAGTACAAGGGTGAGCAGTACTTC
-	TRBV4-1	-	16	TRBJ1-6	CASSQEIARVDSPLHF	TGCGCCAGCAGCCAAGAGATCGCCAGGGTGGATTCACCCCTCCACTTT
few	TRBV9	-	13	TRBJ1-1	CASSGGFGTEAFF	TGTGCCAGCAGCGGCGGCTTTGGCACTGAAGCTTTCTTT
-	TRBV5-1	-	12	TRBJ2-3	CASSLRPDTQYF	TGCGCCAGCAGCTTGCGACCAGATACGCAGTATTTT
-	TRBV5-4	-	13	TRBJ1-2	CASSSTPWNGYTF	TGTGCCAGCAGCTCCACCCCATGGAATGGCTACACCTTC
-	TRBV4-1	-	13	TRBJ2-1	CASSQGQGGEQFF	TGCGCCAGCAGCCAAGGGCAGGGAGGTGAGCAGTTCTTC